This TCR beta chain is drawn from a study of regulatory T cells in long-lasting Graves disease. Assembly of TCR beta libraries relied on iRepertoire HTBI primers together with Arm-PCR of CDR3 regions. TCRdb reprocessed the multiplex PCR reads via MiXCR and lists one record per CDR3 protein. The sample has under 300,000 distinct CDR3 sequences; about 18% are singletons. Stated time point: newly diagnosed GD, antithyroid drugs for less than 3 months. Preparation of the TCR library used RNA extracted from PBMCs. This sample comprised peripheral blood mononuclear cells (PBMCs), obtained at new diagnosis, from a patient treated with antithyroid drugs. This receptor was identified in a female donor with Graves disease.

The CDR3 nucleotides read TGTGCCAGCTCACCGACAGGGCTCCAAGAGACCCAGTACTTC. Encoded protein: CASSPTGLQETQYF. V gene TRBV18 combines with J gene TRBJ2-5; 7 nucleotides line up with TRBD1. The trim removed 3 bases at V and 1 base at J, leaving 2 bases unmatched. The CDR3 length is 14 residues. Germline V gene sequence: CDR1 KGHSH, CDR2 LQKENI.